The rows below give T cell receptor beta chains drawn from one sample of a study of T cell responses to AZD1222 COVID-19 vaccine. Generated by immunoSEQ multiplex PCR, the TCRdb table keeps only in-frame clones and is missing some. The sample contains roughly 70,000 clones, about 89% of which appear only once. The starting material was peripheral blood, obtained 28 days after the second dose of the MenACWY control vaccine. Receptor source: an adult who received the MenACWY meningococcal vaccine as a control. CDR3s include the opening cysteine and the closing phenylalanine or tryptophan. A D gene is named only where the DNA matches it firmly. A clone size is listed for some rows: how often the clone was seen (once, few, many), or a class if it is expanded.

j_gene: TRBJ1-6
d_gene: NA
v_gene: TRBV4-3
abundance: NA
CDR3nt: TGCGCCAGCAGCCTATCCGGGCACTCCTATAATTCACCCCTCCACTTT
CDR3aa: CASSLSGHSYNSPLHF

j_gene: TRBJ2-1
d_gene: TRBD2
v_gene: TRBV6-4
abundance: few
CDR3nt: TGTGCCAGCAGTGAACTAGCGGGAGTAGGACACAATGAGCAGTTCTTC
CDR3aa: CASSELAGVGHNEQFF

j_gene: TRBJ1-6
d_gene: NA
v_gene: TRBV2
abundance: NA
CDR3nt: TGTGCCAGCAGTGAGTCACCCAGGAGCTCCTATAATTCACCCCTCCACTTT
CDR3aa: CASSESPRSSYNSPLHF

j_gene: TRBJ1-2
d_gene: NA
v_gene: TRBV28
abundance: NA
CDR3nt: TGTGCCAGCATGAGGCAGAACTATGGCTACACCTTC
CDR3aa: CASMRQNYGYTF

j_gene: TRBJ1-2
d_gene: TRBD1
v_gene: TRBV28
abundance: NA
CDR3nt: TGTGCCAGCGGACAGGGGGCTGCTAACTATGGCTACACCTTC
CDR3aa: CASGQGAANYGYTF

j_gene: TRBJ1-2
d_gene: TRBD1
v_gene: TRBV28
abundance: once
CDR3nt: TGTGCCAGCAGTCCTGGGGACAGAATAGGCTACACCTTC
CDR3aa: CASSPGDRIGYTF

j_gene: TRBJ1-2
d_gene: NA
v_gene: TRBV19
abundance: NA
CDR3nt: TGTGCCACCCAATCAGGGGGCTACACCTTC
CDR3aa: CATQSGGYTF

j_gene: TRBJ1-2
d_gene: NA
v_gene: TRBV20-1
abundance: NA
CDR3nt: TGCAGTGCTATGAGCAGGGAAGGCTACACCTTC
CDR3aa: CSAMSREGYTF

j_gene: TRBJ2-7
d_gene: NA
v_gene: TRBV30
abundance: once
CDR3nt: TGTGCCTGGAGTCTTTCGCCCGGCGAGCAGTACTTC
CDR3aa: CAWSLSPGEQYF

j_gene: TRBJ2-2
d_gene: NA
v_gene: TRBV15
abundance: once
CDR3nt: TGTGCCACCAGGGGAGTGGCCGGGGAGCTGTTTTTT
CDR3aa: CATRGVAGELFF